Reported below is one TCR beta chain. This CDR3 is built from 15 residues. With 6 bases clipped from V and 4 bases from J, the junction kept 8 bases outside the gene matches. Combining a sample-barcoded 5' primer with a J-beta primer mix, a second PCR ran for roughly 7 to 12 cycles. TCRdb redid the calling of the 5' RACE reads with MiXCR, one entry per CDR3 protein. This sample has roughly 1.6 million distinct CDR3 sequences, with roughly 32% found just once. The data belong to a study of blood T cells in healthy people across ages. Material for sequencing was blood. The J gene is TRBJ2-3, the V gene TRBV12-3 or TRBV12-4; 9 bases are a match to TRBD2. The sequence derives from a woman aged 25 to 39 in good health. CDR3 sequence: CASSPSGIRADTQYF. The CDR3, as DNA: TGTGCCAGCAGCCCTAGCGGGATACGGGCAGATACGCAGTATTTT.